A single sample gave rise to the 6 T cell receptor beta chains below, sequenced in a study of breast tumors, draining lymph nodes, adjacent tissues. TCRdb re-called the multiplex PCR reads through MiXCR, storing one row per CDR3 protein. Of more than 15,000 distinct CDR3 sequences in the sample, around 58% were seen once. Specimen: tumor-adjacent breast tissue. The receptors here all came from a female donor with breast cancer. Some clones in this sample may be carry-over from other donors' samples.

The sample holds many counts of this clonotype. CDR3: CASSSYRGDTGELFF. CDR3 DNA sequence: TGTGCCAGCAGTTCCTACAGGGGGGACACCGGGGAGCTGTTTTTT. The chain employs TRBV28 and TRBJ2-2; 8 positions agree with TRBD1. The CDR3 is 15 residues long. Germline CDR1 and CDR2: MDHEN and SYDVKM. The V segment lost 4 bases and the J segment 3 bases; nucleotides outside the gene matches: 4.

This clonotype was seen ten or more times. Germline is not matched at one junction end, which may reflect a read error. J is TRBJ2-6 and V is TRBV7-7; tentatively, D is TRBD1 or TRBD2 (6 bases each). The CDR3 is 16 amino acids. Germline CDR1 is SSHAT and CDR2 is FNYEAQ (reference sequence). The CDR3 loop is CASSLDGGPGANVLTF. The CDR3, as DNA: TGTGCTAGCAGCTTAGATGGGGGGCCCGGGGCCAACGTCCTGACTTTC.

By sample share, this clonotype is medium-sized. The rearrangement links TRBV20-1 to TRBJ1-5; 11 positions agree with TRBD1. This CDR3 spans 16 amino acids. The germline V gene encodes CDR1 DFQATT and CDR2 SNEGSKA (reference sequence). With V trimmed by 4 bases and J by 7 bases, 12 bases remained unmatched. In DNA, the CDR3 is TGCAGTGCTACTCGGACAGGGGGCTTTCTTTTCCAGCCCCAGCATTTT. It codes for CSATRTGGFLFQPQHF.

J is TRBJ1-5 and V is TRBV2; TRBD1 might be the D (5 bases). This CDR3 contains 14 residues. V was clipped by 2 bases and J by 0 bases, with 5 bases between them. From germline, CDR1 is SNHLY and CDR2 FYNNEI. The DNA for the CDR3 is TGTGCCAGCAGTGAACAGGGTAGCAATCAGCCCCAGCATTTT. This translates into CASSEQGSNQPQHF. Using reference TRBV2 and TRBJ1-5 for the parts outside the CDR3, the full variable domain is EPEVTQTPSHQVTQMGQEVILRCVPISNHLYFYWYRQILGQKVEFLVSFYNNEISEKSEIFDDQFSVERPDGSNFTLKIRSTKLEDSAMYFCASSEQGSNQPQHFGDGTRLSIL.

V and J are TRBV7-2 and TRBJ1-5, with TRBD1 identical over 10 bases. Germline loops: CDR1 SGHTA, CDR2 FQGNSA. This CDR3 has 16 amino acids. V was pared by 5 bases and J by 3 bases, with 7 bases of the junction left unmatched. The CDR3 sequence: CASSRGTGENNQPQHF. CDR3 in DNA: TGTGCCAGCAGCCGCGGGACAGGGGAAAACAATCAGCCCCAGCATTTT. The variable domain in full, completed from reference TRBV7-2 and TRBJ1-5, reads GAGVSQSPSNKVTEKGKDVELRCDPISGHTALYWYRQSLGQGLEFLIYFQGNSAPDKSGLPSDRFSAERTGGSVSTLTIQRTQQEDSAVYLCASSRGTGENNQPQHFGDGTRLSIL.

This clonotype was counted a single time. This chain joins TRBV10-2 and TRBJ2-7; 7 nucleotides align to TRBD1. Germline assignment: CDR1 WSHSY and CDR2 SAAADI. The CDR3 totals 16 residues. After removal of 2 bases from V and 2 bases from J, the junction contained 9 bases not matched to a gene. CDR3 in DNA: TGCGCCAGCAGTGAGAGCTACGGGACAGCTACCTACGAGCAGTACTTC. Its translation: CASSESYGTATYEQYF.